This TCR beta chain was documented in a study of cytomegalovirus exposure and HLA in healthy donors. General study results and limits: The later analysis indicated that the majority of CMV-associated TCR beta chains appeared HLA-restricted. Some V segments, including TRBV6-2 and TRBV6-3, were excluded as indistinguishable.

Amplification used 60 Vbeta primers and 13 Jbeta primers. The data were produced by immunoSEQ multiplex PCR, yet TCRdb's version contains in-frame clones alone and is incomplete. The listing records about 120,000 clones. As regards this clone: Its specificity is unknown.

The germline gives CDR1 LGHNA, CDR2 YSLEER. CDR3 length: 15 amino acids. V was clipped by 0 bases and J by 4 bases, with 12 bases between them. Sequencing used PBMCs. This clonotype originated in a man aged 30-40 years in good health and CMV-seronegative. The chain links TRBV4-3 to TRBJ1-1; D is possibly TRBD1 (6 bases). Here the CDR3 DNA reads TGCGCCAGCAGCCAAGAAATTGGACAGACCACTGAAGCTTTCTTT. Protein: CASSQEIGQTTEAFF.